This T cell receptor (beta chain) appears in the sequencing data of a study of blood T cells in healthy people across ages. This CDR3 is built from 15 residues. After removal of 5 bases from V and 2 bases from J, the junction contained 7 bases not matched to a gene. This clonotype was observed a handful of times. Its matching antigen is unknown. Through a sample-barcoded 5' primer and a J-beta primer mix, a second PCR was run for 7 to 11 cycles. TCRdb itself ran the 5' RACE reads through MiXCR, one entry per CDR3 protein. Among approximately 1,000,000 distinct CDR3 sequences listed, roughly two fifths were seen once. Study-level points and caveats: Expanded clonotype changes were possibly confounded by unknown donor CMV status. It was not possible, with unsorted PBMCs, to conclusively compare naive and antigen-experienced cells. Greater diversity and more naive CD4+ cells were seen in long-lived donors than in aged donors.

This clonotype was sampled from a man between 18 and 35 years old in good health. V usage is TRBV12-3 or TRBV12-4 and J usage is TRBJ1-1; 8 nucleotides agree with TRBD1. Sequencing was done on a sample of blood. The CDR3 region has the DNA TGTGCCAGCAGTCTAGGGACAGGAGTAAACACTGAAGCTTTCTTT. Protein: CASSLGTGVNTEAFF.